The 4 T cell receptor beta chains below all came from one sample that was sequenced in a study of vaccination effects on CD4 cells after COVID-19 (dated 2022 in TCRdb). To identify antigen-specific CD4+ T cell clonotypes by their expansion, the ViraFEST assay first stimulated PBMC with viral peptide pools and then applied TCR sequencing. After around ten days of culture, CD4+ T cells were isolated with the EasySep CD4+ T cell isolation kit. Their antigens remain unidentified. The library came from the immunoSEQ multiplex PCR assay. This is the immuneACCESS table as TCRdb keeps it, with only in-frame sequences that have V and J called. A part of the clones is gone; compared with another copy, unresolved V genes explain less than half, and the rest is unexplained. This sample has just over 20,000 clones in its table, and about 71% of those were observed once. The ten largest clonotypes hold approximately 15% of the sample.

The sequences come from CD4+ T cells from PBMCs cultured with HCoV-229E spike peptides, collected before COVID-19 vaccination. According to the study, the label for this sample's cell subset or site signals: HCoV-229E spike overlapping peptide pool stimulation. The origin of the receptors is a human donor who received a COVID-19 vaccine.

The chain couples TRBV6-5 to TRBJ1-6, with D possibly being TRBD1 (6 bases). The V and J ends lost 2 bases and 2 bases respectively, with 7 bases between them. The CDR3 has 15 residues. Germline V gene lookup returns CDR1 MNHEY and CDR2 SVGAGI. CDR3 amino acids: CASSYTGTYNSPLHF. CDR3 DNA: TGTGCCAGCAGTTACACAGGGACCTATAATTCACCCCTCCACTTT.

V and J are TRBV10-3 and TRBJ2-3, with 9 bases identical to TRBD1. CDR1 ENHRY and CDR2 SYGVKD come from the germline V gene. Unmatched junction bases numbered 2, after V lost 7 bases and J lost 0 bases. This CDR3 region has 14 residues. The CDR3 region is CAIKQGASTDTQYF. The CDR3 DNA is TGTGCCATCAAACAGGGGGCGAGCACAGATACGCAGTATTTT.

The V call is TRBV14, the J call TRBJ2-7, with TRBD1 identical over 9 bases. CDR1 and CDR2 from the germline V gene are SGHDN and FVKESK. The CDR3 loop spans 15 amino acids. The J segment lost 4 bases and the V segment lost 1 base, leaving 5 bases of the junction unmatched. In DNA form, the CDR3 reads TGTGCCAGCAGCCAAGCGACAGGGGGGATGTACGAGCAGTACTTC. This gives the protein CASSQATGGMYEQYF.

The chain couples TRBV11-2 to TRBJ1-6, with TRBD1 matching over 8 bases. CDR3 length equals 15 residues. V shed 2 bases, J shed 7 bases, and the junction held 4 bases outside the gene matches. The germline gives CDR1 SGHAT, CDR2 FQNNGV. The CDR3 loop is CASSLRTGPNSPLHF. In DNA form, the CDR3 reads TGTGCCAGCAGCTTACGGACAGGGCCCAATTCACCCCTCCACTTT.